This TCR beta chain was captured by sequencing in a study of cytomegalovirus exposure and HLA in healthy donors. V was shortened by 3 bases and J by 7 bases, with 9 bases between the two germline ends. This CDR3 is built from 12 residues. Germline CDR1 is MNHNS and CDR2 is SASEGT. PCR used 60 Vbeta primers and 13 Jbeta primers. Profiling relied on immunoSEQ multiplex PCR, and the TCRdb table lists in-frame clones only, not all of them. The repertoire holds some 200,000 clones, 79% seen once, with roughly 1.4% in the top ten. This rearrangement joins TRBV6-1 to TRBJ1-2; D gene ambiguous. Input material: PBMCs. The sequence came from a girl under 18 in good health and CMV-seropositive. CDR3 region: CASSEAGIGYTF. The CDR3 DNA follows: TGTGCCAGCAGTGAGGCGGGAATTGGCTACACCTTC.